Listed here are 19 T cell receptor beta chains from one sample, sequenced in a study of vaccination and CD4 T cells after COVID-19. The Oncomine TCR Beta short-read assay was what sequenced the DNA obtained from cultured CD4+ T cells. TCRdb reprocessed the PCR reads via MiXCR and lists one record per CDR3 protein. The sample yields 15,000 or so distinct CDR3 sequences, under 75% seen once. Their antigens are not known. Treatment described: roughly ten-day PBMC culture with coronavirus spike peptide pools or control peptides (ViraFEST assay). What was sequenced was CD4+ T cells from blood, cultured in vitro. These receptor sequences come from a human donor who had recovered from COVID-19.

The rearrangement links TRBV15 to TRBJ2-1; D possibly uses TRBD1 or TRBD2 (5 bases each). The germline V and J ends were trimmed by 1 base and 8 bases, with 18 bases remaining between them. Germline V CDR1 and CDR2: LNHNV, YYDKDF (reference sequence). This CDR3 has 16 residues. In DNA, the CDR3 is TGTGCCACCAGCAGAGTAAAGGGCTCTATGGGGGATGAGCAGTTCTTC. Its protein is CATSRVKGSMGDEQFF.

This clonotype showed up just a few times. The chain couples TRBV19 to TRBJ1-2; possibly TRBD1 for D (6 bases). From germline, CDR1 is LNHDA and CDR2 SQIVND (reference sequence). Trimming took off 9 bases at V and 8 bases at J, with 25 bases between the two ends. The CDR3 totals 15 residues. DNA for the CDR3: TGTGCCAGCACACCCGGGGGACACACCCCGCGGGGCTACACCTTC. Translated, it gives CASTPGGHTPRGYTF.

The V and J genes are TRBV7-2 and TRBJ1-3; D unclear. Germline assignment: CDR1 SGHTA and CDR2 FQGNSA. This CDR3 spans 13 amino acids. The V end was cut by 3 bases, the J end by 1 base, with 4 bases between. The CDR3 DNA sequence: TGTGCCAGCAGCTTCCTGTCTGGAAACACCATATATTTT. Its protein is CASSFLSGNTIYF. Drawing the rest from reference TRBV7-2 and TRBJ1-3, the complete variable domain is GAGVSQSPSNKVTEKGKDVELRCDPISGHTALYWYRQSLGQGLEFLIYFQGNSAPDKSGLPSDRFSAERTGGSVSTLTIQRTQQEDSAVYLCASSFLSGNTIYFGEGSWLTVV.

This clonotype has just a few counts. The chain employs TRBV6-2 or TRBV6-3 and TRBJ1-5; D call uncertain. Germline loops: CDR1 MNHEY, CDR2 SVGEGT. The CDR3 spans 17 residues. V was cut by 5 bases and J by 2 bases, with 19 bases left in between. The CDR3, as DNA: TGTGCCAGCAGTGGACGGAGCCGCGACGGGGGCAATCAGCCCCAGCATTTT. Residues: CASSGRSRDGGNQPQHF.

The DNA of the CDR3 is TGTGCCACCAGCCGGGGTAACAATGAGCAGTTCTTC. Translated, it gives CATSRGNNEQFF. This chain connects TRBV24-1 to TRBJ2-1, with D maybe TRBD2 (5 bases). Per germline, CDR1 KGHDR and CDR2 SFDVKD. The CDR3 is 12 amino acids. V was clipped by 7 bases and J by 5 bases, with 8 bases between them.

This clonotype was observed a handful of times. This chain links TRBV20-1 with TRBJ1-1; D possibly corresponds to TRBD1 (5 bases). Per germline, CDR1 DFQATT and CDR2 SNEGSKA (reference sequence). Between the trimmed V and J ends, which lost 2 bases and 4 bases, there was a span of 8 bases. The CDR3 totals 12 residues. The CDR3 is CSARQGGTEAFF. Written as DNA, the CDR3 is TGCAGTGCTAGACAGGGAGGCACTGAAGCTTTCTTT.

The CDR3 DNA is TGTGCCAGCAGCGGGAGAGGGGGGGCGCGCACTGAAGCTTTCTTT. Translating it yields CASSGRGGARTEAFF. The rearrangement joins TRBV7-2 to TRBJ1-1; maybe TRBD1 (6 bases). The CDR3 loop spans 15 amino acids. Trimming removed 5 bases at V and 4 bases at J, with 17 bases between. CDR1 is SGHTA, CDR2 FQGNSA, per germline.

The sample holds a few counts of this clonotype. The rearrangement links TRBV9 to TRBJ2-1; no firm D call. Deletions cut 4 bases from V and 2 bases from J, with 13 bases between. This CDR3 has 15 amino acids. From germline, CDR1 is SGDLS and CDR2 YYNGEE. The CDR3: CASSYMDATYNEQFF. As DNA, the CDR3 is TGTGCCAGCAGCTATATGGACGCGACCTACAATGAGCAGTTCTTC. The full variable domain, completed using reference TRBV9 and TRBJ2-1, is DSGVTQTPKHLITATGQRVTLRCSPRSGDLSVYWYQQSLDQGLQFLIQYYNGEERAKGNILERFSAQQFPDLHSELNLSSLELGDSALYFCASSYMDATYNEQFFGPGTRLTVL.

The chain has TRBV11-3 and TRBJ2-5; 8 nucleotides line up with TRBD1. CDR1 and CDR2 from the germline V gene are SGHNT and YENEEA. The trim removed 2 bases at V and 1 base at J, leaving 9 bases unmatched. The CDR3 runs 17 residues. The CDR3 loop reads CASSLQTGTGRQETQYF. The CDR3 DNA follows: TGTGCCAGCAGCTTACAAACCGGGACAGGTCGCCAAGAGACCCAGTACTTC.

The V gene is TRBV6-5, the J gene TRBJ1-2; D remains ambiguous. The V gene's germline CDR1 is MNHEY and CDR2 SVGAGI. With 2 bases removed from V and 3 bases from J, the gap between germline ends came to 7 bases. The CDR3 extends over 13 amino acids. The CDR3, as DNA: TGTGCCAGCAGTTACGCGGACCACTATGGCTACACCTTC. Translation: CASSYADHYGYTF.

The chain recombines TRBV27 with TRBJ1-2, with unresolved D. CDR3 length: 16 amino acids. Trimming took 2 bases from V and 5 from J, leaving 18 bases between them. Germline V gene lookup returns CDR1 MNHEY and CDR2 SMNVEV (reference sequence). The CDR3 DNA follows: TGTGCCAGCAGTTTAAGCGGGAGGGCGATCGGATATGGCTACACCTTC. Translating gives CASSLSGRAIGYGYTF.

The V gene is TRBV12-3 or TRBV12-4, the J gene TRBJ1-1; the match to TRBD1 covers 11 bases. Unmatched junction bases numbered 0, after V lost 4 bases and J lost 5 bases. This CDR3 region has 13 residues. CDR3 region: CASSWDRGTEAFF. For the CDR3, the DNA is TGTGCCAGCAGTTGGGACAGGGGGACTGAAGCTTTCTTT.

The chain couples TRBV19 to TRBJ2-5; 7 bases agree with TRBD2. Looked up from germline, CDR1 is LNHDA and CDR2 is SQIVND (reference sequence). V lost 7 bases to trimming and J lost 7 bases; unmatched junction nucleotides: 21. The CDR3 loop spans 17 amino acids. CDR3: CASTPSGRESPRGTQYF. CDR3 coding DNA: TGTGCCAGTACTCCCTCCGGGCGGGAGAGCCCGAGGGGGACCCAGTACTTC.

The chain carries TRBV30 and TRBJ1-1; no reliable D call. The V gene lost 2 bases and the J gene lost 1 base, with 5 bases spanning the gap. Germline V gene lookup returns CDR1 GTSNPN and CDR2 SVGIG (reference sequence). The CDR3 totals 12 residues. The CDR3 nucleotides read TGTGCCTGGAGTCGACCGAACACTGAAGCTTTCTTT. It is translated as CAWSRPNTEAFF.

The chain carries TRBV7-2 and TRBJ1-5; D might be TRBD1 (5 bases). Looked up from germline, CDR1 is SGHTA and CDR2 is FQGNSA. There are 16 residues in the CDR3. V gave up 1 base and J gave up 1 base, with 11 bases separating them. The CDR3 region has the DNA TGTGCCAGCAGCTTAGACCCGGGGCCGAGCAATCAGCCCCAGCATTTT. Its protein product is CASSLDPGPSNQPQHF.

This clonotype was detected only a few times. This chain uses TRBV20-1 with TRBJ1-1; 8 bases match TRBD1. Looked up from germline, CDR1 is DFQATT and CDR2 is SNEGSKA (reference sequence). V gave up 5 bases and J gave up 0 bases; unmatched junction bases: 8. The CDR3 has 15 amino acids. CDR3 protein: CSAPDRARLNTEAFF. In DNA form, the CDR3 reads TGCAGTGCTCCGGACAGGGCGCGCCTGAACACTGAAGCTTTCTTT.

V gene TRBV7-9 combines with J gene TRBJ2-1; 7 bases are shared with TRBD2. Trimming at V came to 6 bases and at J to 0 bases, leaving 8 bases not matched to a gene. Germline loops: CDR1 SEHNR, CDR2 FQNEAQ (reference sequence). This CDR3 has 16 amino acids. For the CDR3, the DNA is TGTGCCAGCAGTTCCCTTTGGGGGGGCTCCTACAATGAGCAGTTCTTC. Its translation is CASSSLWGGSYNEQFF. The full variable domain, with the rest looked up from reference TRBV7-9 and TRBJ2-1, is DTGVSQNPRHKITKRGQNVTFRCDPISEHNRLYWYRQTLGQGPEFLTYFQNEAQLEKSRLLSDRFSAERPKGSFSTLEIQRTEQGDSAMYLCASSSLWGGSYNEQFFGPGTRLTVL.

V gene TRBV6-1 combines with J gene TRBJ1-1, with D perhaps TRBD1 (5 bases). Trimming shortened V by 6 bases and J by 5 bases, and 22 bases separated the two germline ends. The V gene's germline CDR1 is MNHNS and CDR2 SASEGT. The CDR3 is made up of 16 amino acids. CDR3 protein: CASSPRGVEGATEAFF. CDR3 bases: TGTGCCAGCAGCCCACGGGGAGTTGAAGGGGCGACTGAAGCTTTCTTT.

The chain recombines TRBV19 with TRBJ1-6; unclear D gene. The CDR3 spans 14 residues. Trimming left V 3 bases short and J 7 bases short, with 10 bases between. The germline V gene has CDR1 LNHDA and CDR2 SQIVND (reference sequence). CDR3 protein: CASSIIRVNSPLHF. In DNA, the CDR3 is TGTGCCAGTAGTATTATTAGGGTCAATTCACCCCTCCACTTT. The variable domain in full, completed from reference TRBV19 and TRBJ1-6, reads DGGITQSPKYLFRKEGQNVTLSCEQNLNHDAMYWYRQDPGQGLRLIYYSQIVNDFQKGDIAEGYSVSREKKESFPLTVTSAQKNPTAFYLCASSIIRVNSPLHFGNGTRLTVT.